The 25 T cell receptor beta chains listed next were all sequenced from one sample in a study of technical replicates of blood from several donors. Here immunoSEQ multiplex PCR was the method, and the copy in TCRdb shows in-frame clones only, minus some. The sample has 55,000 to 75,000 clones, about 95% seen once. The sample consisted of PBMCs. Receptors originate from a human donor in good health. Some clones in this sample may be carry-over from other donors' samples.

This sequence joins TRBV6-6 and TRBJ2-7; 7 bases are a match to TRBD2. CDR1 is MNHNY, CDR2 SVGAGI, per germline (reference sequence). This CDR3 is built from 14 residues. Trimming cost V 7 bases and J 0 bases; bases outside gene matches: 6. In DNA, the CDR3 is TGTGCCAGCACCTGGGACTACGACTCCTACGAGCAGTACTTC. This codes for CASTWDYDSYEQYF.

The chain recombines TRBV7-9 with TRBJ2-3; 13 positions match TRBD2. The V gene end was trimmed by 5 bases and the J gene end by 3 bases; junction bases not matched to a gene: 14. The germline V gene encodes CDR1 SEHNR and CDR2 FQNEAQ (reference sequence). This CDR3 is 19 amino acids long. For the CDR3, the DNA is TGTGCCAGCAGCCCTCGACTAGCGGGGGGCGGTAAGGTAACAGATACGCAGTATTTT. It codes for CASSPRLAGGGKVTDTQYF.

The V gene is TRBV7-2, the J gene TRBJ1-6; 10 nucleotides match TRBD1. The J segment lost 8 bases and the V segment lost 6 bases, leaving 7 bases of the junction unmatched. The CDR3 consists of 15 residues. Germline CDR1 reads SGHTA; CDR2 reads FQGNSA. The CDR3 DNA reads TGTGCCAGCAGGGGGAGGACAGGGGGGCATTCACCCCTCCACTTT. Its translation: CASRGRTGGHSPLHF.

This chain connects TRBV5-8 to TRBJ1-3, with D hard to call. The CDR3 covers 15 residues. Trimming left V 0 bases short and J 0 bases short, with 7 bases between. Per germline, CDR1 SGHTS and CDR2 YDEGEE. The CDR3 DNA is TGTGCCAGCAGCTTGGGTGCAGGCTCTGGAAACACCATATATTTT. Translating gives CASSLGAGSGNTIYF. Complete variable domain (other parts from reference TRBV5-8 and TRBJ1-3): EAGVTQSPTHLIKTRGQQATLRCSPISGHTSVYWYQQALGLGLQFLLWYDEGEERNRGNFPPRFSGRQFPNYSSELNVNALELEDSALYLCASSLGAGSGNTIYFGEGSWLTVV.

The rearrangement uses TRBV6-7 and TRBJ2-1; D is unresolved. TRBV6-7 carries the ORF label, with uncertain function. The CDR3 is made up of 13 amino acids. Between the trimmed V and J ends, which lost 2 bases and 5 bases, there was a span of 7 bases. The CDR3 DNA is TGTGCCAGCAGTTACGGCAGGAACAATGAGCAGTTCTTC. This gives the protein CASSYGRNNEQFF.

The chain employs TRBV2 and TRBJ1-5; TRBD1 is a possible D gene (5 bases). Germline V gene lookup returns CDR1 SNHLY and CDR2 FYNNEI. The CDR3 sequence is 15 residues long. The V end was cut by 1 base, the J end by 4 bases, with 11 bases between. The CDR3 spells CASSEGRVGNQPQHF. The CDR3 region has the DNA TGTGCCAGCAGTGAAGGCAGGGTAGGGAATCAGCCCCAGCATTTT.

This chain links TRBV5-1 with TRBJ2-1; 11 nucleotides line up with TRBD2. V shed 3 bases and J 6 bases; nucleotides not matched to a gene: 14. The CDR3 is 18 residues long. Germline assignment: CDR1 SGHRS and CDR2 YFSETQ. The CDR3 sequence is CASSYTTLLAGVSNEQFF. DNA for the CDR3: TGCGCCAGCAGCTATACGACCTTACTAGCGGGAGTAAGCAATGAGCAGTTCTTC.

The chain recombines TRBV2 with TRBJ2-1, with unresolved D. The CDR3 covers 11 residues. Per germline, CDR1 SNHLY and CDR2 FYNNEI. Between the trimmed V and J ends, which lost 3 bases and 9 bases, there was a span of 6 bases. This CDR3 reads CASSENGEQFF. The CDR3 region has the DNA TGTGCCAGCAGTGAGAACGGTGAGCAGTTCTTC.

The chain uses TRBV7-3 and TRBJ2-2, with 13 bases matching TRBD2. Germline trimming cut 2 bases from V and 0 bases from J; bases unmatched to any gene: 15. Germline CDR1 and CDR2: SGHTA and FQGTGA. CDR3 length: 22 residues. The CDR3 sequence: CASSLVQETSGGATANTGELFF. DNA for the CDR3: TGTGCCAGCAGCTTAGTTCAGGAAACTAGCGGGGGGGCGACTGCGAACACCGGGGAGCTGTTTTTT.

The CDR3 region has the DNA TGTGCCAGCAGCTCCCAAGCGGGAGCGACAGATACGCAGTATTTT. Translating gives CASSSQAGATDTQYF. The rearrangement joins TRBV13 to TRBJ2-3; 8 nucleotides match TRBD2. Germline CDR1 and CDR2: PRHDT and FYEKMQ (reference sequence). V gave up 4 bases and J gave up 3 bases; unmatched junction bases: 6. The CDR3 spans 15 residues. The full variable domain, completed using reference TRBV13 and TRBJ2-3, is AAGVIQSPRHLIKEKRETATLKCYPIPRHDTVYWYQQGPGQDPQFLISFYEKMQSDKGSIPDRFSAQQFSDYHSELNMSSLELGDSALYFCASSSQAGATDTQYFGPGTRLTVL.

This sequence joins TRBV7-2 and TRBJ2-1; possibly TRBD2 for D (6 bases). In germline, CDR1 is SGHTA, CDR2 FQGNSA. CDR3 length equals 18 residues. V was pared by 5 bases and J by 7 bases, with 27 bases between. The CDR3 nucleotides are TGTGCCAGCAGCCCGCGCGGGTCCTTCGAACCCGGAGGGAATGAGCAGTTCTTC. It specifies CASSPRGSFEPGGNEQFF.

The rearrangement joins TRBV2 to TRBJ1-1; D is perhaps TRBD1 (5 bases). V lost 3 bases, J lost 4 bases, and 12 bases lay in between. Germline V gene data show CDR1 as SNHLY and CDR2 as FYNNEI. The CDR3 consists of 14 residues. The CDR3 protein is CASSDERQSTEAFF. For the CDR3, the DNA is TGTGCCAGCAGTGACGAGAGACAGAGCACTGAAGCTTTCTTT.

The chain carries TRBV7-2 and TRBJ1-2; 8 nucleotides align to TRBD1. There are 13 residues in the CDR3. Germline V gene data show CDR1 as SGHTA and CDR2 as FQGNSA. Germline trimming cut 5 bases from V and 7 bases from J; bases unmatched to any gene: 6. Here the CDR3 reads CASSNDRGRGYTF. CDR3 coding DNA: TGTGCCAGCAGCAACGACAGGGGACGTGGCTACACCTTC.

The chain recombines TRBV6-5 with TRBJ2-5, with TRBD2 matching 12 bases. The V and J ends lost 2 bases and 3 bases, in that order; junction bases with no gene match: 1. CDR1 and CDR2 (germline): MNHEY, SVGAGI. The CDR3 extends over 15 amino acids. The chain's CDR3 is CASSYTSGGKETQYF. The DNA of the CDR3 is TGTGCCAGCAGTTACACTAGCGGGGGGAAAGAGACCCAGTACTTC.

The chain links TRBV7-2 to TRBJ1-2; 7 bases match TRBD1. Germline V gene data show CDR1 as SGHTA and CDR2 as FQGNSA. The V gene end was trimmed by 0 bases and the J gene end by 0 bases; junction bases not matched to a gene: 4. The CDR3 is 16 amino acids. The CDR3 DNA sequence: TGTGCCAGCAGCTTAGCGGGGACAGTCTCTAACTATGGCTACACCTTC. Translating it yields CASSLAGTVSNYGYTF.

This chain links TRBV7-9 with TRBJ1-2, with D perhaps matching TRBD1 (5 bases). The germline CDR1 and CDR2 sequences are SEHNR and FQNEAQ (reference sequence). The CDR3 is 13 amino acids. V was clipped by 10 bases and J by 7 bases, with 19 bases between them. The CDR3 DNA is TGTGCCATCGCAAGGGAGGGGTCCTCTGGCTACACCTTC. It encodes CAIAREGSSGYTF.

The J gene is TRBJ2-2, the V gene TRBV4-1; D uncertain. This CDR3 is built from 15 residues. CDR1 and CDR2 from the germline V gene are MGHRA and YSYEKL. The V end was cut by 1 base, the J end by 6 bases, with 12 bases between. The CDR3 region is CASSQVGYTPGELFF. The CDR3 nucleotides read TGCGCCAGCAGCCAAGTGGGCTACACCCCCGGGGAGCTGTTTTTT.

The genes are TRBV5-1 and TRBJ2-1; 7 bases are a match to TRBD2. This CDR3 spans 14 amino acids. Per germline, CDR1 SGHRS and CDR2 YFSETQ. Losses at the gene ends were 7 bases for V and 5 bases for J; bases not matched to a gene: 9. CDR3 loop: CASAGEATNNEQFF. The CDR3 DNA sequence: TGCGCCAGCGCGGGGGAGGCCACAAACAATGAGCAGTTCTTC.

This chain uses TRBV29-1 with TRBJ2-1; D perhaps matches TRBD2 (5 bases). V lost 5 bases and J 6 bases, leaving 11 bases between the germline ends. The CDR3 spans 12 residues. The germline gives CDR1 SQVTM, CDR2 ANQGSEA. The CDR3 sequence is CSVPPGSNEQFF. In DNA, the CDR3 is TGCAGCGTTCCCCCGGGATCCAATGAGCAGTTCTTC.

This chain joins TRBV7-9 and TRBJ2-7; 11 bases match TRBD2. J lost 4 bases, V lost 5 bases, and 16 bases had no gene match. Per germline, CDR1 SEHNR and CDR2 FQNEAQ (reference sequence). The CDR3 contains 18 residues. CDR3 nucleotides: TGTGCCAGCAGCCCGACTAGCGGGACGGTCCTAAGTCAGTACGAGCAGTACTTC. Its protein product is CASSPTSGTVLSQYEQYF.

The CDR3 region has the DNA TGTGCCAGCAGCGTCACAGGGGGCCCCTACGAGCAGTACTTC. Translating it yields CASSVTGGPYEQYF. The V and J genes are TRBV7-3 and TRBJ2-7; 9 nucleotides match TRBD1. Germline CDR1 reads SGHTA; CDR2 reads FQGTGA. Trimming cost V 5 bases and J 2 bases; bases outside gene matches: 4. The CDR3 is 14 amino acids.

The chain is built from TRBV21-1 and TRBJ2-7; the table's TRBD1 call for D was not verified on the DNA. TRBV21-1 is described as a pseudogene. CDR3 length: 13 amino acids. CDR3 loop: CASSQGPAYEQYF. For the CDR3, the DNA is TGTGCCAGCAGCCAGGGGCCCGCCTACGAGCAGTACTTC.

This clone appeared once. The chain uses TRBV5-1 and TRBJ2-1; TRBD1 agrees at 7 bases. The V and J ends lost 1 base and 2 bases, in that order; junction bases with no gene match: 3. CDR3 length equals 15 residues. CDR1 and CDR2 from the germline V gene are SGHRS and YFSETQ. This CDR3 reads CASSLHTGAYNEQFF. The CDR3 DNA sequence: TGCGCCAGCAGCTTGCATACAGGGGCCTACAATGAGCAGTTCTTC.

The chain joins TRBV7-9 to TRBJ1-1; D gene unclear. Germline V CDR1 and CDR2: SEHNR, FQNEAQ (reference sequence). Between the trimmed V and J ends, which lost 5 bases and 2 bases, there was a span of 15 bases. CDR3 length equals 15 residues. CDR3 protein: CASSPWRRFNTEAFF. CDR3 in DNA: TGTGCCAGCAGCCCGTGGAGGCGATTTAACACTGAAGCTTTCTTT.

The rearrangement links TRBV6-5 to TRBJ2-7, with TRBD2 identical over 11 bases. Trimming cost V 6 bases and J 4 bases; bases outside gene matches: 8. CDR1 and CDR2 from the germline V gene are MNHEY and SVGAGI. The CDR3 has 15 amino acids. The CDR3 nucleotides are TGTGCCAGCAGCCAACTAGCGGGAGCGATGTACGAGCAGTACTTC. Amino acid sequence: CASSQLAGAMYEQYF.